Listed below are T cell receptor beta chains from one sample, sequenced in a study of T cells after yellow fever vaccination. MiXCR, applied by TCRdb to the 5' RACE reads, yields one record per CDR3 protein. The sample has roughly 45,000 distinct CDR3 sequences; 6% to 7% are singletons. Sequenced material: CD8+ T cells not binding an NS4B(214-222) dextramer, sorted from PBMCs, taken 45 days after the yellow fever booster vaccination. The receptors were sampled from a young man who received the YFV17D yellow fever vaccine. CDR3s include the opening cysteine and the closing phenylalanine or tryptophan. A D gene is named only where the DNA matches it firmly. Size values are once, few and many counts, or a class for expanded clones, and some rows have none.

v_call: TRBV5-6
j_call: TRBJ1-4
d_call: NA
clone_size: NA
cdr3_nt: TGTGCCAGCAGCTTACCCTCCCAAATGTGGAGTGAAAAACTGTTTTTT
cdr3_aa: CASSLPSQMWSEKLFF

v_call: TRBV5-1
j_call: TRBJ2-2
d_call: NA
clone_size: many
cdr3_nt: TGCGCCAGCAGCGGAAACACCGGGGAGCTGTTTTTT
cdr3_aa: CASSGNTGELFF

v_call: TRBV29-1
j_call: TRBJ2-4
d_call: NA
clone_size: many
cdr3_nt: TGCAGTGGCCAGACAGGAGGTATTCAGTACTTC
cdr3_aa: CSGQTGGIQYF

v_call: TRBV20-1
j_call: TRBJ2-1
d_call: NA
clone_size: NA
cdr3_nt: TGCAGTGCCCTTGGCCAGGAGCGGTACAATGAGCAGTTCTTC
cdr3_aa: CSALGQERYNEQFF

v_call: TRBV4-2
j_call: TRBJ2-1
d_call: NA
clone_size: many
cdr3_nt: TGTGCCAGCAGCCAAGAAGGGGGGACTAACTACAATGAGCAGTTCTTC
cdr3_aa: CASSQEGGTNYNEQFF

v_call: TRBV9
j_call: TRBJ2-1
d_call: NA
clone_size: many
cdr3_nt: TGTGCCAGCAGCGTAGGATCAGTCGGGTACAATGAGCAGTTCTTC
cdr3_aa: CASSVGSVGYNEQFF

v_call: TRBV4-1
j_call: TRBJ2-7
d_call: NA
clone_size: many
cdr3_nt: TGCGCCAGCAGCCAAGTCGGGGCGTCTTCCTACGAGCAGTACTTC
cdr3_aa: CASSQVGASSYEQYF

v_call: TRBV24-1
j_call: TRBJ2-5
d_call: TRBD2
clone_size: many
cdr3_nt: TGTGCCACCAGTGTAACTAGCGGGGGGGGAGAGACCCAGTACTTC
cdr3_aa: CATSVTSGGGETQYF

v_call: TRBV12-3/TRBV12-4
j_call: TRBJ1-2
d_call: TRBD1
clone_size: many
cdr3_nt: TGTGCCAGCAGGCGAACAGGGGACGGGTATGGCTACACCTTC
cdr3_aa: CASRRTGDGYGYTF

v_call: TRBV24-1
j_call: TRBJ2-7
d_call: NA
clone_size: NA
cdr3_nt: TGTGCCACCAGTGATTCTGCAACAGGGTGGGAGCAGTACTTC
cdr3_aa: CATSDSATGWEQYF

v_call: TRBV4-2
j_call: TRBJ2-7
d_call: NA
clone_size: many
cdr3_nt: TGTGCCAGCAGCCCCGGCAACGAGCAGTACTTC
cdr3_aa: CASSPGNEQYF

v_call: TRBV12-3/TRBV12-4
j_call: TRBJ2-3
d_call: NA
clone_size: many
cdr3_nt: TGTGCCAGCAGTTTGGGCTATTCGGCAGATACGCAGTATTTT
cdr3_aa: CASSLGYSADTQYF

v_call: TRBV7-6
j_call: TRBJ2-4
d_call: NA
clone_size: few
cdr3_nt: TGTGCCAGCAGGCGCGCAGGGGCCCAGACCCTAGCCAAAAACATTCAGTACTTC
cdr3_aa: CASRRAGAQTLAKNIQYF

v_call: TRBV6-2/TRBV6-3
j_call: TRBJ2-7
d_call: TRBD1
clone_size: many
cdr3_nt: TGTGCCAGCAGTTACCCGCCGGGACAGGGGACTGAGCAGTACTTC
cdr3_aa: CASSYPPGQGTEQYF

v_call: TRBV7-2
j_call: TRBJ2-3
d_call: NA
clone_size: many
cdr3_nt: TGTGCCAGCAGCTTCTATAGCTTTGTCACAGATACGCAGTATTTT
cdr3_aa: CASSFYSFVTDTQYF

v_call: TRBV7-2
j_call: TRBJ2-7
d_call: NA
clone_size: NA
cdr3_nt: TGTGCCAGCAGCCCCCTGGACTATACCTACGAGCAGTACTTC
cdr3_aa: CASSPLDYTYEQYF

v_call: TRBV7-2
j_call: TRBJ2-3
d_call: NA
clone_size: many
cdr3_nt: TGTGCCAGCAGCCGACAGACAGCTAGCACAGATACGCAGTATTTT
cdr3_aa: CASSRQTASTDTQYF

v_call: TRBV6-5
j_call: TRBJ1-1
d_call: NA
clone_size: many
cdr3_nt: TGTGCCAGCAGTTTCACAGGAAACACTGAAGCTTTCTTT
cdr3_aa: CASSFTGNTEAFF

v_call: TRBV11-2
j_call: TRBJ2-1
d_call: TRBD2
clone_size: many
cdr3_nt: TGTGCCAGCAGCTTAGCTAGCGGTGAGCAGTTCTTC
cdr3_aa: CASSLASGEQFF

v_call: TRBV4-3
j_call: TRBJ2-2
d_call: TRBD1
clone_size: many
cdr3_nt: TGCGCCAGCAGCCGGGACAGGGGTCCGAACACCGGGGAGCTGTTTTTT
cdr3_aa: CASSRDRGPNTGELFF

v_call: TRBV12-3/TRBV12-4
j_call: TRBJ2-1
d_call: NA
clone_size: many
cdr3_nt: TGTGCCAGCAGATCCGTGAGTCCGGATCCGTTCTTC
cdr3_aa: CASRSVSPDPFF

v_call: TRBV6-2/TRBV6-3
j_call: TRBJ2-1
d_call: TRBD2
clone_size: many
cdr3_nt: TGTGCCAGCAGTTATAGCGGGAGTAATTACAATGAGCAGTTCTTC
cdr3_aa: CASSYSGSNYNEQFF

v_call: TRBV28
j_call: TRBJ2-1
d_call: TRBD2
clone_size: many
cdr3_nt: TGTGCCAGCAGCCCCTGGGAGCGGGAGGATGATGAGCAGTTCTTC
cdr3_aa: CASSPWEREDDEQFF

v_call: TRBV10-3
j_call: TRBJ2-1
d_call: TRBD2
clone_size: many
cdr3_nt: TGTGCCATCAGGGATAGCGGGAGCTTACACAATGAGCAGTTCTTC
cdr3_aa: CAIRDSGSLHNEQFF

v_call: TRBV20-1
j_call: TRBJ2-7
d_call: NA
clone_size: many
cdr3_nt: TGCAGTGCTAGTCTTTGGGACACGGGCTACGAGCAGTACTTC
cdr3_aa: CSASLWDTGYEQYF

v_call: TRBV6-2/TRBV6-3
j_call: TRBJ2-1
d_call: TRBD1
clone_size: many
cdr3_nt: TGTGCCAGCACCCCCGGGACAGGTTACTACAATGAGCAGTTCTTC
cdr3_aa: CASTPGTGYYNEQFF

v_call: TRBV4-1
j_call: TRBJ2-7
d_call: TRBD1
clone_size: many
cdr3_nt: TGCGCCAGCAGCCAAGGACAGGGGGGCTCCTACGAGCAGTACTTC
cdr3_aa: CASSQGQGGSYEQYF

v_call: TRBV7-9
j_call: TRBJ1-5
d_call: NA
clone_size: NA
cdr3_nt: TGTGCCAGCAGCTTAGACGCAGGGGATCAGCCCCAGCATTTT
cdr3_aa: CASSLDAGDQPQHF

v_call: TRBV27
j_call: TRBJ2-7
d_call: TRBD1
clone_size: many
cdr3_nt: TGTGCCAGCAGTAAAGGGACAGGGGGCGTCGAGCAGTACTTC
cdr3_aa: CASSKGTGGVEQYF

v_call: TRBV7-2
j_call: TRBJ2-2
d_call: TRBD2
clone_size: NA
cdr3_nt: TGTGCCAGCAGCTTAGGTAGCGGGAGGCCGAACACCGGGGAGCTGTTTTTT
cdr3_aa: CASSLGSGRPNTGELFF

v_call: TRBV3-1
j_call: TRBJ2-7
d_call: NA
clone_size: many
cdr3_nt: TGTGCCAGCAGCCAAGACGCAGCGGACTCCTACGAGCAGTACTTC
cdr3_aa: CASSQDAADSYEQYF